This is a list of T cell receptor beta chains from one sample in a study of T cells after yellow fever vaccination. A single record per CDR3 protein comes from TCRdb applying MiXCR to the 5' RACE reads. The table shows more than 250,000 distinct CDR3 sequences, with 6.5% to 8.5% occurring only once. The starting material was PBMCs, obtained about 41 days after the first yellow fever vaccination. The receptors were gathered from a young man who received the YFV17D yellow fever vaccine. The CDR3 runs from the conserved cysteine through the conserved F or W. D genes are given only for firm matches. The size field is filled for only some rows; it gives once, few, many or a size class.

>TRBV6-2/TRBV6-3|many|TRBJ1-5|NA
TGTGCCAGCGCAACGGCTAGCAATCAGCCCCAGCATTTT
CASATASNQPQHF
>TRBV7-2|few|TRBJ2-1|NA
TGTGCCAGCAGGCGGCGGGGCGTCTCCTACAATGAGCAGTTCTTC
CASRRRGVSYNEQFF
>TRBV12-3/TRBV12-4|many|TRBJ1-1|TRBD1
TGTGCCAGCAGTTTCGACAGGGCCACTGAAGCTTTCTTT
CASSFDRATEAFF
>TRBV4-3|many|TRBJ1-1|NA
TGCGCCAGCAGCCAAGCGTGGGATAGGGCTGAAGCTTTCTTT
CASSQAWDRAEAFF
>TRBV27|NA|TRBJ2-7|TRBD1
TGTGCCAGCAGTCCCAGGACAGGGGGCGGGGAGCAGTACTTC
CASSPRTGGGEQYF
>TRBV20-1|NA|TRBJ1-4|TRBD1
TGCAGTGCTTCGGACAGGGGGGCTGAAAAACTGTTTTTT
CSASDRGAEKLFF
>TRBV4-3|few|TRBJ1-5|TRBD1
TGCGCCAGCAGCCAATGGCATAACAGGGGCCAGCCCCAGCATTTT
CASSQWHNRGQPQHF
>TRBV5-1|many|TRBJ2-1|NA
TGCGCCAGCAGCGAGGGCGGGGAATACAATGAGCAGTTCTTC
CASSEGGEYNEQFF
>TRBV3-1|few|TRBJ2-2|NA
TGTGCCAGCAGCCTCCTTAGGGGGGGGGCAGGCGGGGAGCTGTTTTTT
CASSLLRGGAGGELFF
>TRBV7-9|NA|TRBJ2-1|TRBD2
TGTGCCAGCAGCTTATCTAGCGGATACAATGAGCAGTTCTTC
CASSLSSGYNEQFF
>TRBV4-2|few|TRBJ2-7|NA
TGTGCCAGCAGGCCCCCTGAGAGAGATTACGAGCAGTACTTC
CASRPPERDYEQYF
>TRBV27|few|TRBJ1-2|TRBD1
TGTGCCAGCAGTTTAAGACGGACAGGGAGCATCTATGGCTACACCTTC
CASSLRRTGSIYGYTF
>TRBV5-1|few|TRBJ2-7|NA
TGCGCCAGCAGTACGTCAGGGTCAATCCCCCCCTACGAGCAGTACTTC
CASSTSGSIPPYEQYF
>TRBV5-4|NA|TRBJ2-5|NA
TGTGCCATCCCCCTCGGAGAGACCCAGTACTTC
CAIPLGETQYF
>TRBV2|NA|TRBJ2-7|TRBD2
TGTGCCAGCAGTGTTAGCGGGGGGACCTACGAGCAGTACTTC
CASSVSGGTYEQYF
>TRBV4-1|NA|TRBJ2-7|NA
TGCGCCAGCAGCCAAGTACTTGACAGATTCTACGAGCAGTACTTC
CASSQVLDRFYEQYF
>TRBV19|few|TRBJ1-6|TRBD1
TGTGCGACAGGGGAGGGCTTTGGCTATAATTCACCCCTCCACTTT
CATGEGFGYNSPLHF
>TRBV5-1|few|TRBJ2-1|TRBD2
TGCGCCAGCAGCATCGGACTAGCGGGGGGGCCGTGGAATGAGCAGTTCTTC
CASSIGLAGGPWNEQFF
>TRBV5-1|many|TRBJ1-6|NA
TGCGCCAGCAGCTTATCAGAAAATTCACCCCTCCACTTT
CASSLSENSPLHF
>TRBV6-5|NA|TRBJ2-3|TRBD2
TGTGCCAGCAGTTACTCGACCCCCCCGGCGGGGGGAGCAGATACGCAGTATTTT
CASSYSTPPAGGADTQYF
>TRBV9|few|TRBJ2-2|TRBD2
TGTGCCAGCAGCGTAGAACTAGCGGGGTTTGCCGGGGAGCTGTTTTTT
CASSVELAGFAGELFF
>TRBV19|NA|TRBJ1-3|TRBD1
TGTGCCAGTAGTATGGGGACAGACTCTGGAAACACCATATATTTT
CASSMGTDSGNTIYF
>TRBV20-1|few|TRBJ1-2|NA
TGCAGTGCTAGAGCGGACAGCTATGGCTACACCTTC
CSARADSYGYTF
>TRBV5-1|NA|TRBJ2-7|TRBD1
TGCGCCAGCGAAACCGGGACAGGGGGCGACGAGCAGTACTTC
CASETGTGGDEQYF
>TRBV5-1|few|TRBJ1-4|NA
TGCGCCAGCGGCCTGACGGTACCTAATGAAAAACTGTTTTTT
CASGLTVPNEKLFF
>TRBV7-9|many|TRBJ1-4|TRBD1
TGTGCCAGCAGCTTAAGAGGGGGCGCCCCAACTAATGAAAAACTGTTTTTT
CASSLRGGAPTNEKLFF
>TRBV12-3/TRBV12-4|NA|TRBJ2-1|TRBD1
TGTGCCAGCAGTCGACAGGGATATGAGCAGTTCTTC
CASSRQGYEQFF
>TRBV13|few|TRBJ1-1|NA
TGTGCCAGCAGCTTAGGTGGGGTCACTGAAGCTTTCTTT
CASSLGGVTEAFF
>TRBV20-1|few|TRBJ1-1|TRBD1
TGCAGTGCTAGAAACAGGGGTGAAGCTTTCTTT
CSARNRGEAFF
>TRBV27|NA|TRBJ2-7|NA
TGTGCCAGCAGTTTAACAGGGTTCAACGAGCAGTACTTC
CASSLTGFNEQYF
>TRBV11-2|NA|TRBJ2-1|NA
TGTGCCAGCAGCCCATCCGGGACTCTCTACAATGAGCAGTTCTTC
CASSPSGTLYNEQFF
>TRBV24-1|many|TRBJ2-3|TRBD2
TGTGCCACTCAGACTAGCGGCACAGATACGCAGTATTTT
CATQTSGTDTQYF
>TRBV2|many|TRBJ2-1|NA
TGTGCCAGCATCCTCGCGGGGTACAATGAGCAGTTCTTC
CASILAGYNEQFF
>TRBV20-1|few|TRBJ2-3|TRBD2
TGCAGTGCTAGCGAGGGACTAGCGAGACGCACAGATACGCAGTATTTT
CSASEGLARRTDTQYF
>TRBV7-9|few|TRBJ2-3|NA
TGTGCCAGCAGTACGGCGGAGCCTACGCAGTATTTT
CASSTAEPTQYF
>TRBV7-2|many|TRBJ2-2|TRBD2
TGTGCCAGCAGCTTAGCTTATCGTGCGGGGGTGAACACCGGGGAGCTGTTTTTT
CASSLAYRAGVNTGELFF
>TRBV12-3/TRBV12-4|many|TRBJ2-5|NA
TGTGCCAGCAGTTTAGGGGACTTAGAGACCCAGTACTTC
CASSLGDLETQYF
>TRBV18|many|TRBJ1-2|NA
TGTGCCAGCTCACCCAATGGGGACACGAACTATGGCTACACCTTC
CASSPNGDTNYGYTF
>TRBV7-9|many|TRBJ1-1|TRBD1
TGTGCCAGCAGCCCCGGACAGGGGAGGGAAGCTTTCTTT
CASSPGQGREAFF
>TRBV20-1|many|TRBJ1-2|NA
TGCAGTGCTAGAGATCCCCAGGGGCGGCGTGGCTACACCTTC
CSARDPQGRRGYTF
>TRBV6-5|few|TRBJ2-1|NA
TGTGCCAGCAGTTACTCGAGGGTCCTCGGCCATGAGCAGTTCTTC
CASSYSRVLGHEQFF
>TRBV7-8|few|TRBJ2-1|NA
TGTGCCAGCAGCTTAGTCTCGACAGCTGACTACAATGAGCAGTTCTTC
CASSLVSTADYNEQFF
>TRBV6-5|few|TRBJ2-6|NA
TGTGCCAGCAGTTTCAACCCGGACTTTCCTGGGGCCAACGTCCTGACTTTC
CASSFNPDFPGANVLTF
>TRBV5-1|NA|TRBJ2-3|TRBD2
TGCGCCAGCCGCGGGACTAGCGGGGGCCGTCGGAGAGATACGCAGTATTTT
CASRGTSGGRRRDTQYF
>TRBV14|NA|TRBJ2-3|NA
TGTGCCAGCAAATATACGCAGTATTTT
CASKYTQYF
>TRBV11-1|NA|TRBJ1-1|NA
TGTGCCAGCAGCTTAGCCTTACAGGGCTCGAACACTGAAGCTTTCTTT
CASSLALQGSNTEAFF
>TRBV12-3/TRBV12-4|many|TRBJ2-1|NA
TGTGCCAGCAGCCAAAAGCCCAATGAGCAGTTCTTC
CASSQKPNEQFF